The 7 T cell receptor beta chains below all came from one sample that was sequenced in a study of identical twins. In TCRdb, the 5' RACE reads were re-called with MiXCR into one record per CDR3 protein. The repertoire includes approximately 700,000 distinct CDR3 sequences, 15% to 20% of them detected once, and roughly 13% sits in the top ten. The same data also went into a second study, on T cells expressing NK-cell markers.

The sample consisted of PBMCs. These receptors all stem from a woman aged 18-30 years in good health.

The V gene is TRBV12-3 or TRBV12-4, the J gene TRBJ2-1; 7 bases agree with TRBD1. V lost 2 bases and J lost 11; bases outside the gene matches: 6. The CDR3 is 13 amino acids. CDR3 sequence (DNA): TGTGCCAGCAGTTTAAGAGGGGGCGATCAGCAGTTCTTC. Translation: CASSLRGGDQQFF.

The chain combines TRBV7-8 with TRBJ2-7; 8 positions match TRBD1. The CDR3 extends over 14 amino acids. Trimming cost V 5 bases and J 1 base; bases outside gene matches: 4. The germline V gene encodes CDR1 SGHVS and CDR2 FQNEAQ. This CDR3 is CASSPQGVSYEQYF. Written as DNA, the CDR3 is TGTGCCAGCAGCCCACAGGGGGTATCCTACGAGCAGTACTTC.

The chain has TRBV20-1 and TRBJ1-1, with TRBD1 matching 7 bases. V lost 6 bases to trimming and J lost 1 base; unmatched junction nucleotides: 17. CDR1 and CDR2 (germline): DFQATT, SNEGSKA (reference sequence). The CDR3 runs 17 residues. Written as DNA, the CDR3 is TGCAGTGCCATACGGGACAGCTCTACTTTCGGGAACACTGAAGCTTTCTTT. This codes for CSAIRDSSTFGNTEAFF.

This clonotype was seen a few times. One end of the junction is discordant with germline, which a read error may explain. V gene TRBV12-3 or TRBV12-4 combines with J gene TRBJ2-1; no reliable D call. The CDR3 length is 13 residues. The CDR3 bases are TGTGCCAGCAGCCTTAGCTCCCACAATGAGCAGTTCTTC. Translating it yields CASSLSSHNEQFF.

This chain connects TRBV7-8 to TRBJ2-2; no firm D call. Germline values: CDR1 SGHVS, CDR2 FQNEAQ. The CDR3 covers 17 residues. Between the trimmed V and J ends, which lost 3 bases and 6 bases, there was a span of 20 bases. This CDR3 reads CASSLSSPIFISGELFF. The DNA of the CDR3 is TGTGCCAGCAGCTTGAGTAGCCCCATCTTTATCTCCGGGGAGCTGTTTTTT. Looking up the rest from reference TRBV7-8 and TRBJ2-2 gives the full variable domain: GAGVSQSPRYKVAKRGQDVALRCDPISGHVSLFWYQQALGQGPEFLTYFQNEAQLDKSGLPSDRFFAERPEGSVSTLKIQRTQQEDSAVYLCASSLSSPIFISGELFFGEGSRLTVL.

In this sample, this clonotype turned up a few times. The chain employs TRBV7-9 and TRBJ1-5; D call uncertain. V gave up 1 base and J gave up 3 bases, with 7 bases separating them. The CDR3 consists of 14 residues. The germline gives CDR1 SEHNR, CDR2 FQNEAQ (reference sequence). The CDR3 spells CASSLDNHNQPQHF. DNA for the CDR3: TGTGCCAGCAGCTTAGACAACCACAATCAGCCCCAGCATTTT.

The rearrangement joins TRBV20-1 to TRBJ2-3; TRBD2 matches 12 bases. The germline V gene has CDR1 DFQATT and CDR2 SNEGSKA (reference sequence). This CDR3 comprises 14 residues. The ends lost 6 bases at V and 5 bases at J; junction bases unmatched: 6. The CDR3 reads CSALLAGGGDTQYF. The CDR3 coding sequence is TGCAGTGCCCTACTAGCGGGAGGAGGAGATACGCAGTATTTT.